Detailed here is one TCR beta chain. Its antigen is undetermined. Template switching (which added a universal primer site) was used, and cDNA carried unique molecular identifiers. TCRdb passed the 5' RACE reads through MiXCR, listing each CDR3 protein once. Here the sample spans nearly 900,000 distinct CDR3 sequences, roughly an eighth being singletons. This entry comes from a study of identical twins. Broader study findings: Among out-of-frame alpha sequences shared by twins, low generation probability occurred in excess.

V was clipped by 6 bases and J by 7 bases; unmatched bases: 8. CDR1 and CDR2 (germline): MNHNS, SASEGT. The CDR3 contains 14 residues. The sample was also reused in another study, on yellow fever vaccine responses in identical twins. According to that study: Twins' T cell vaccine responses reportedly looked partly convergent, partly personalized.

The chain couples TRBV6-1 to TRBJ2-1, with 8 bases aligning to TRBD2. Sequenced: PBMCs. This receptor was identified in a woman aged 18-29 years in good health. The CDR3 loop reads CASRRAGVGNEQFF. CDR3 nucleotides: TGTGCCAGCAGACGAGCGGGAGTGGGGAATGAGCAGTTCTTC.